This T cell receptor beta chain was documented in a study of blood T cells in healthy people across ages. A second PCR of 7 to 11 cycles used a sample-barcoded 5' primer and a J-beta primer mix. Individual samples furnished no less than 2.5 million CDR3-containing paired-end reads apiece. Via MiXCR, TCRdb re-called the 5' RACE reads, giving one row per CDR3 protein. The sample shows 700,000 to 800,000 distinct CDR3 sequences, roughly 45% of them seen only once. Material: blood. This TCR came from a woman aged 55-69 years in good health.

CDR3 sequence: CASSQTGKSNYGYTF. The CDR3 nucleotides read TGTGCCAGCAGCCAAACAGGGAAGTCGAACTATGGCTACACCTTC. The chain is built from TRBV6-1 and TRBJ1-2; possible D gene TRBD1, 6 bases. The CDR3 is made up of 15 amino acids. In germline, CDR1 is MNHNS, CDR2 SASEGT. Trimming removed 6 bases at V and 2 bases at J, with 16 bases between.